Here is one T cell receptor beta chain with its context. Its target is not known. These data come from a study of T cell repertoires in cytomegalovirus infection. Study details: Shared public TCR beta signatures pointed to both CMV infection and a matching HLA type. Study conclusions and caveats: It was HLA-C-restricted CMV-specific TCR beta clonotypes that dominated the response ex vivo.

Via MiXCR, TCRdb re-called the reads, giving one row per CDR3 protein. The table lists roughly 100,000 distinct CDR3 sequences, 16% of them singletons. Germline V gene lookup returns CDR1 SGHTA and CDR2 FQGNSA. This CDR3 comprises 16 residues. V was clipped by 5 bases and J by 3 bases; unmatched bases: 10. The chain links TRBV7-2 to TRBJ2-7; the match to TRBD2 covers 10 bases. Sequences were obtained from PBMCs. The TCR sequence derives from a human donor in good health (CMV status not recorded). Some clones in this sample may be carry-over from other donors' samples. CDR3: CASSVGGAGGRYEQYF. The DNA for the CDR3 is TGTGCCAGCAGCGTCGGAGGAGCGGGGGGGCGCTACGAGCAGTACTTC.